A single T cell receptor (beta chain) is shown here with its context. What it recognizes is unknown. The source of the sample is a study of cytomegalovirus exposure and HLA in healthy donors. On the study more broadly: Prior work identified some 120 million unique TCR beta sequences in 150 million to 200 million T cells.

The PCR was carried out with 60 Vbeta primers and 13 Jbeta primers. Sequencing was performed with immunoSEQ multiplex PCR; in TCRdb, only in-frame clones are kept and a portion is missing. The data show approximately 280,000 clones, with about 90% seen just once and about 2% held by the top ten. Whole-study findings and limits: Across donors, sequencing depth was assumed by presence/absence analyses to be roughly uniform. Judged likely to be a sequencing artifact was a cluster of highly shared sequence variants. Sequences of the TCR beta chain were said to predict the HLA-A and HLA-B alleles of most subjects accurately.

The length of the CDR3 is 15 residues. V lost 6 bases, J lost 1 base, and 13 bases lay in between. The germline gives CDR1 SGHRS, CDR2 YFSETQ. Sequencing was carried out using PBMCs. V is TRBV5-1 and J is TRBJ2-2; D might be TRBD1 (7 bases). The TCR was taken from a woman between 18 and 29 years old in good health and CMV-seronegative. The CDR3 loop is CASKEGAQNTGELFF. CDR3 nucleotide sequence: TGCGCCAGCAAGGAGGGGGCCCAGAACACCGGGGAGCTGTTTTTT.